The T cell receptor beta chain under discussion was sequenced for a study of Ad26.COV2.S vaccination and SARS-CoV-2 variants. Clones were sequenced by immunoSEQ multiplex PCR, and TCRdb holds only the in-frame ones, with some missing. Among around 300,000 clones listed, roughly 90% were seen once. Treatment of the sample: about 20 received Ad26.COV2.S at low or high dose, single or two shots; about 5 received placebo; per-sample allocation not given. Specimen acquisition occurred on day 63 following the initial vaccine or placebo injection. Ad26 vector vaccine expressed Wuhan-strain SARS-CoV-2 spike. This CDR3 is built from 11 residues. Germline V gene sequence: CDR1 MNHNY, CDR2 SVGAGI (reference sequence). Trimming took off 5 bases at V and 10 bases at J, with 12 bases between the two ends. Whole-study results and caveats: Researchers reported similar non-spike TCR breadth in vaccine and placebo recipients. Reportedly, after vaccination the spike-specific CD8+ and CD4+ T cell responses displayed substantial breadth. Ad26.COV2.S recipients had broader spike-specific TCRs (P = 0.0014).

In regard to this clone: Its specificity is unknown.

The chain has TRBV6-6 and TRBJ2-7; weak D call: TRBD2 (6 bases). The specimen was peripheral blood, collected in a trial of Ad26.COV2.S vaccine versus placebo. The TCR sequence derives from a person between 18 and 60 years old who received the Ad26.COV2.S COVID-19 vaccine or a placebo. This chain's CDR3 is CASSAGTYQYF. CDR3 sequence (DNA): TGTGCCAGCAGTGCCGGGACTTATCAGTACTTC.